Following are 11 T cell receptor beta chains from one sample sequenced in a study of OX40 agonist ivuxolimab in advanced cancers. Using immunoSEQ multiplex PCR, the repertoire was profiled, and TCRdb retains in-frame clones only, with some absent. The repertoire holds some 98,000 clones, with approximately 93% as singletons. The sample in question was CD4+ or CD8+ T cells sorted from blood, obtained in a trial of the OX40 agonist ivuxolimab. The receptor source for this set is an adult with an advanced solid tumor such as melanoma, head and neck, liver or kidney cancer.

The rearrangement links TRBV28 to TRBJ1-5, with D possibly matching TRBD1 (5 bases). V lost 3 bases to trimming and J lost 6 bases, with 12 bases between them. CDR3 length equals 14 residues. Germline loops: CDR1 MDHEN, CDR2 SYDVKM. The CDR3 is CASSLRQRGQPQHF. For the CDR3, the DNA is TGTGCCAGCAGTTTGCGACAGCGCGGTCAGCCCCAGCATTTT.

This sequence joins TRBV4-1 and TRBJ1-4; D is unclear. Germline V lookup: CDR1 MGHRA, CDR2 YSYEKL. Deletions cut 5 bases from V and 7 bases from J, with 8 bases between. This CDR3 contains 12 residues. CDR3 sequence (DNA): TGCGCCAGCAGCGGCACCCGTGAAAAACTGTTTTTT. Encoded protein: CASSGTREKLFF.

The count of this clone is one. This chain connects TRBV6-6 to TRBJ1-6; unclear D gene. The CDR3 length is 12 residues. CDR1 and CDR2 (germline): MNHNY, SVGAGI (reference sequence). V lost 0 bases to trimming and J lost 17 bases, with 11 bases between them. The CDR3 sequence: CASSYSIRGFHF. As DNA, the CDR3 is TGTGCCAGCAGTTACTCGATTCGGGGTTTCCACTTT.

The rearrangement links TRBV28 to TRBJ1-2; a possible D gene is TRBD1 (5 bases). Trimming took 5 bases from V and 5 from J, leaving 9 bases between them. In germline, CDR1 is MDHEN, CDR2 SYDVKM. The CDR3 is 12 amino acids. CDR3 sequence reads: CASSQGRYGYTF. The CDR3 DNA sequence: TGTGCCAGCAGTCAGGGACGGTATGGCTACACCTTC.

The V gene is TRBV30, the J gene TRBJ1-6; 7 bases agree with TRBD1. Trimming removed 2 bases from V and 7 bases from J; junction bases left unmatched: 8. CDR1 and CDR2 (germline): GTSNPN, SVGIG (reference sequence). This CDR3 has 15 amino acids. The CDR3 region is CAWSLRQGHNSPLHF. CDR3 nucleotide sequence: TGTGCCTGGAGTCTTCGACAGGGTCACAATTCACCCCTCCACTTT.

V and J are TRBV11-3 and TRBJ2-5; D remains ambiguous. The CDR3 loop spans 14 amino acids. V was shortened by 5 bases and J by 5 bases, with 15 bases between the two germline ends. Germline CDR1 SGHNT, CDR2 YENEEA. CDR3 loop: CASSRARSSETQYF. CDR3 coding DNA: TGTGCCAGCAGCCGCGCCCGTTCGAGTGAGACCCAGTACTTC. The variable domain in full, completed from reference TRBV11-3 and TRBJ2-5, reads EAGVVQSPRYKIIEKKQPVAFWCNPISGHNTLYWYLQNLGQGPELLIRYENEEAVDDSQLPKDRFSAERLKGVDSTLKIQPAELGDSAVYLCASSRARSSETQYFGPGTRLLVL.

V is TRBV21-1 and J is TRBJ1-2. TRBV21-1 is a documented pseudogene. This CDR3 is 15 amino acids long. The CDR3 nucleotides are TGTGCCAGCAGCAAAGGAGGGGTTTGCAGCTATGGCTACACCTTC. Translated: CASSKGGVCSYGYTF.

The J gene is TRBJ2-1, the V gene TRBV6-5; 8 bases are a match to TRBD1. Trimming took 0 bases from V and 5 from J; bases not matched to a gene: 3. CDR1 MNHEY and CDR2 SVGAGI come from the germline V gene. The CDR3 length is 15 residues. In DNA, the CDR3 is TGTGCCAGCAGTTACTCGCCGGGACAGGACAATGAGCAGTTCTTC. The encoded protein is CASSYSPGQDNEQFF.

The rearrangement joins TRBV7-2 to TRBJ2-7, with D possibly being TRBD1 or TRBD2 (5 bases each). V was pared by 8 bases and J by 3 bases, with 26 bases between. Germline assignment: CDR1 SGHTA and CDR2 FQGNSA. The CDR3 consists of 17 residues. CDR3 in amino acids: CASLTKGALGVSYEQYV. CDR3 nucleotide sequence: TGTGCCAGCCTTACAAAAGGGGCTTTGGGGGTGAGCTACGAGCAGTACGTC.

The J gene is TRBJ1-5, the V gene TRBV7-8; maybe TRBD1 (5 bases). CDR3 size: 15 residues. V was clipped by 2 bases and J by 8 bases, with 16 bases between them. Germline assignment: CDR1 SGHVS and CDR2 FQNEAQ. The CDR3 region has the DNA TGTGCCAGCAGCTTAATTTTCAGGGACCGGGAGCCCCAGCATTTT. The encoded protein is CASSLIFRDREPQHF.

This chain joins TRBV25-1 and TRBJ2-5; D is ambiguous. Looked up from germline, CDR1 is MGHDK and CDR2 is SYGVNS. CDR3 size: 13 residues. The V end lost 3 bases, the J end lost 4 bases, and 9 bases lay between the germline ends. In nucleotides, the CDR3 is TGTGCCAGCAGTGATTCGATTGGAGAGACCCAGTACTTC. It specifies CASSDSIGETQYF. The full variable domain, its missing parts supplied by reference TRBV25-1 and TRBJ2-5, is EADIYQTPRYLVIGTGKKITLECSQTMGHDKMYWYQQDPGMELHLIHYSYGVNSTEKGDLSSESTVSRIRTEHFPLTLESARPSHTSQYLCASSDSIGETQYFGPGTRLLVL.